A single sample gave rise to the 14 T cell receptor beta chains below, sequenced in a study of CD8+ T cells in alopecia areata. Following RNA extraction, reverse transcription yielded cDNA that acted as the sequencing template. Measured with immunoSEQ multiplex PCR; TCRdb has only the in-frame clones, and not every one. Here the sample spans around 150,000 clones, roughly 60% being singletons. The sequenced sample was CD4+ T cells sorted from blood. These receptors came from a human donor in good health.

The chain couples TRBV28 to TRBJ2-4; D unclear. Germline values: CDR1 MDHEN, CDR2 SYDVKM. The V end lost 7 bases, the J end lost 2 bases, and 9 bases lay between the germline ends. The CDR3 runs to 13 residues. CDR3 in amino acids: CASTLDPKNIQYF. The DNA of the CDR3 is TGTGCCAGCACCCTGGACCCCAAAAACATTCAGTACTTC.

The chain links TRBV10-3 to TRBJ2-7; TRBD2 is a possible D gene (5 bases). Trimming left V 6 bases short and J 6 bases short, with 21 bases between. The CDR3 loop spans 15 amino acids. Germline CDR1 is ENHRY and CDR2 is SYGVKD. The CDR3 sequence: CAIRDLDDQLSEQYF. DNA of the CDR3: TGTGCCATCAGGGACTTGGACGATCAACTCAGCGAGCAGTACTTC.

In DNA form, the CDR3 reads TGCGCCAGCAGCGAGAACGGGGGCTACGAGCAGTACTTC. This codes for CASSENGGYEQYF. This chain uses TRBV5-1 with TRBJ2-7; a possible D gene is TRBD2 (6 bases). The germline CDR1 and CDR2 sequences are SGHRS and YFSETQ. The germline V and J ends were trimmed by 4 bases and 3 bases, with 11 bases remaining between them. The CDR3 covers 13 residues.

This clone appeared a few times. The chain joins TRBV6-6 to TRBJ2-1; no reliable D call. With 8 bases removed from V and 7 bases from J, the gap between germline ends came to 9 bases. Germline lookup yields CDR1 MNHNY and CDR2 SVGAGI (reference sequence). The CDR3 is 11 residues long. CDR3 in amino acids: CASQVTNEQFF. The DNA for the CDR3 is TGTGCCAGCCAGGTAACGAATGAGCAGTTCTTC.

This chain joins TRBV29-1 and TRBJ2-1; D is unresolved. The germline gives CDR1 SQVTM, CDR2 ANQGSEA. CDR3 length: 12 amino acids. Trimming cost V 5 bases and J 4 bases, with 9 bases left between them. The CDR3 reads CSVSFGYNEQFF. The CDR3, as DNA: TGCAGCGTTAGCTTCGGTTACAATGAGCAGTTCTTC.

V usage is TRBV6-1 and J usage is TRBJ2-7, with 8 bases aligning to TRBD1. Germline lookup yields CDR1 MNHNS and CDR2 SASEGT. The CDR3 contains 12 residues. Trimming removed 10 bases from V and 1 base from J; junction bases left unmatched: 3. Here the CDR3 DNA reads TGTGCCACCCGACAGGGGTCCTACGAGCAGTACTTC. Protein sequence: CATRQGSYEQYF.

This clone occurred a few times. The rearrangement uses TRBV27 and TRBJ2-3, with 10 bases aligning to TRBD2. This CDR3 contains 15 residues. CDR1 MNHEY and CDR2 SMNVEV come from the germline V gene (reference sequence). V was pared by 0 bases and J by 10 bases, with 7 bases of the junction left unmatched. The CDR3 DNA reads TGTGCCAGCAGTTTATCGGTCGAGCGGGAGGGGGCGCAGTATTTT. Protein product: CASSLSVEREGAQYF.

The rearrangement uses TRBV5-8 and TRBJ2-5; the D is unclear. CDR1 is SGHTS and CDR2 is YDEGEE in the germline V gene. Trimming pared 2 bases from V and 3 bases from J, leaving 11 bases between. The CDR3 has 14 amino acids. The DNA for the CDR3 is TGTGCCAGCAGCTTTGATTTTTCTAAAGAGACCCAGTACTTC. It codes for CASSFDFSKETQYF.

The chain links TRBV29-1 to TRBJ2-7; 8 positions agree with TRBD1. This CDR3 region has 15 residues. J lost 4 bases, V lost 5 bases, and 13 bases had no gene match. Germline V gene data show CDR1 as SQVTM and CDR2 as ANQGSEA. CDR3 coding DNA: TGCAGCGTTTCCCACGGGTCAGGGGGCATTTACGAGCAGTACTTC. Protein: CSVSHGSGGIYEQYF.

V usage is TRBV7-9 and J usage is TRBJ2-3; maybe TRBD2 (5 bases). Per the germline V gene, CDR1 is SEHNR and CDR2 is FQNEAQ (reference sequence). V was trimmed by 5 bases and J by 2 bases, leaving 14 bases between them. The CDR3 totals 15 residues. In nucleotides, the CDR3 is TGTGCCAGCAGCCCCGTAGCGCATTACACAGATACGCAGTATTTT. Translation gives CASSPVAHYTDTQYF.

The chain combines TRBV5-8 with TRBJ2-7; 9 nucleotides line up with TRBD1. J lost 5 bases, V lost 6 bases, and 12 bases had no gene match. Germline values: CDR1 SGHTS, CDR2 YDEGEE. This CDR3 region has 15 residues. The CDR3 is CASTSGNRDRDEQYF. DNA of the CDR3: TGTGCCAGCACCTCTGGTAACCGGGACAGGGACGAGCAGTACTTC.

Only one count was recorded for this clone. The gene calls are TRBV29-1 and TRBJ1-2, with D tentatively TRBD1 (6 bases). V shed 5 bases and J shed 5 bases, with 15 bases lying between them. The germline gives CDR1 SQVTM, CDR2 ANQGSEA. The CDR3 has 13 amino acids. Written as DNA, the CDR3 is TGCAGCGTTAGACAGGACCTATCGTATGGCTACACCTTC. Translation: CSVRQDLSYGYTF. Drawing the rest from reference TRBV29-1 and TRBJ1-2, the complete variable domain is SAVISQKPSRDICQRGTSLTIQCQVDSQVTMMFWYRQQPGQSLTLIATANQGSEATYESGFVIDKFPISRPNLTFSTLTVSNMSPEDSSIYLCSVRQDLSYGYTFGSGTRLTVV.

V is TRBV7-2 and J is TRBJ2-4; the D gene could be TRBD1 or TRBD2 (5 bases each). Germline V gives CDR1 SGHTA, CDR2 FQGNSA. V dropped 3 bases and J dropped 5 bases, with 14 bases sitting between them. This CDR3 is built from 15 residues. This CDR3 reads CASSLTWDLQNIQYF. DNA for the CDR3: TGTGCCAGCAGCTTGACCTGGGACCTGCAAAACATTCAGTACTTC. Using reference TRBV7-2 and TRBJ2-4 for the parts outside the CDR3, the full variable domain is GAGVSQSPSNKVTEKGKDVELRCDPISGHTALYWYRQSLGQGLEFLIYFQGNSAPDKSGLPSDRFSAERTGGSVSTLTIQRTQQEDSAVYLCASSLTWDLQNIQYFGAGTRLSVL.

The table lists this clone with a few counts. The chain uses TRBV19 and TRBJ1-1; D is undetermined. V lost 8 bases and J lost 3, with 13 bases in between. Germline V gene sequence: CDR1 LNHDA, CDR2 SQIVND (reference sequence). The CDR3 covers 13 residues. CDR3 loop: CASGKERDTEAFF. The CDR3 DNA follows: TGTGCCAGTGGGAAAGAAAGGGACACTGAAGCTTTCTTT.